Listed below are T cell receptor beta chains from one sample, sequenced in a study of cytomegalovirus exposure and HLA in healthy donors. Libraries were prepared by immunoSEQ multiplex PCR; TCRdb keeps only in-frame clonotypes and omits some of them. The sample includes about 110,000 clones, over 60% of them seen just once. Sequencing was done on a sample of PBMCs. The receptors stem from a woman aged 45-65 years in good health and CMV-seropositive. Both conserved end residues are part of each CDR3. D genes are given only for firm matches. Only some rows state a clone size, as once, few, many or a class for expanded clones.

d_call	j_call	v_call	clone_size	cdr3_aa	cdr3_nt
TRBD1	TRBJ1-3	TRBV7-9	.	CASSQGGVGNTIYF	TGTGCCAGCAGCCAGGGGGGCGTTGGAAACACCATATATTTT
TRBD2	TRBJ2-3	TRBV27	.	CASSLLDLRGGSTDTQYF	TGTGCCAGCAGTTTATTAGATTTGCGGGGGGGTAGCACAGATACGCAGTATTTT
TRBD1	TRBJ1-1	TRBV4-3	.	CASSQGYPGGAMNTEAFF	TGCGCCAGCAGCCAAGGGTACCCAGGGGGAGCTATGAACACTGAAGCTTTCTTT
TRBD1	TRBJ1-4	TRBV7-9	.	CASSLVVGTGDEKLFF	TGTGCCAGCAGCTTAGTGGTCGGGACAGGGGATGAAAAACTGTTTTTT
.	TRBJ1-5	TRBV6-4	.	CASSDEVKGPNQPQHF	TGTGCCAGCAGTGATGAGGTCAAGGGGCCCAATCAGCCCCAGCATTTT
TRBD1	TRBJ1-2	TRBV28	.	CASSLLRTGVVYGYTF	TGTGCCAGCAGTCTCCTCCGGACAGGGGTCGTCTATGGCTACACCTTC
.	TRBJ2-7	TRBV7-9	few	CASSPPWDYEQYF	TGTGCCAGCAGCCCACCCTGGGACTACGAGCAGTACTTC
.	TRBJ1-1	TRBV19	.	CASSRGVQVGADEAFF	TGTGCCAGTAGTCGGGGGGTCCAAGTCGGTGCAGACGAAGCTTTCTTT
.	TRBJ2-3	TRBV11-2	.	CASSLPTPGTGIYTDTQYF	TGTGCCAGCAGCTTGCCTACCCCCGGGACTGGGATCTACACAGATACGCAGTATTTT
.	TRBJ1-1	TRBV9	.	CASSVVGQGTEAFF	TGTGCCAGCAGCGTAGTGGGGCAGGGTACCGAAGCTTTCTTT
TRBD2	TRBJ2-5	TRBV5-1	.	CASSTVALGGETQYF	TGCGCCAGCAGCACCGTAGCGCTCGGGGGGGAGACCCAGTACTTC
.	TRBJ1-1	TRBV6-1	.	CASSEPGGRFMNTEAFF	TGTGCCAGCAGTGAACCGGGGGGCCGGTTTATGAACACTGAAGCTTTCTTT
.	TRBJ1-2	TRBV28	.	CASSSGLGYGYTF	TGTGCCAGCAGCTCGGGACTCGGCTATGGCTACACCTTC
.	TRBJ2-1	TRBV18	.	CASSPLGGGNEQFF	TGTGCCAGCTCACCACTCGGGGGTGGGAATGAGCAGTTCTTC
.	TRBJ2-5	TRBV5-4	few	CASSLGTAQETQYF	TGTGCCAGCAGCTTGGGGACAGCTCAAGAGACCCAGTACTTC
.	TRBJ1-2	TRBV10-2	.	CASSVREYGYTF	TGCGCCAGCAGTGTGAGGGAGTATGGCTACACCTTC
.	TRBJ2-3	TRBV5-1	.	CASSLGGGSTDTQYF	TGCGCCAGCAGCTTAGGGGGGGGTAGCACAGATACGCAGTATTTT
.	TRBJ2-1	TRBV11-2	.	CASSLVARGRMDEQFF	TGTGCCAGCAGCTTAGTAGCGCGGGGGCGAATGGATGAGCAGTTCTTC
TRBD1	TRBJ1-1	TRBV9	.	CASSRDRNTEAFF	TGTGCCAGCAGCCGGGACAGAAACACTGAAGCTTTCTTT
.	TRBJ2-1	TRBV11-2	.	CASSLAGGPVDEQFF	TGTGCCAGCAGCTTGGCCGGGGGGCCAGTGGATGAGCAGTTCTTC
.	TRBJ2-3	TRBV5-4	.	CASSRRGLGQLTDTQYF	TGTGCCAGCAGTAGAAGGGGGTTGGGGCAGCTCACAGATACGCAGTATTTT
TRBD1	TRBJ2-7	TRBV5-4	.	CASRQDRNSYEQYF	TGTGCCAGCAGGCAGGACAGGAACTCCTACGAGCAGTACTTC
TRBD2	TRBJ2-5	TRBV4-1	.	CASSQAAGGETQYF	TGCGCCAGCAGCCAAGCAGCGGGGGGAGAGACCCAGTACTTC
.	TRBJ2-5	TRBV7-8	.	CASSLGAHRTQYF	TGTGCCAGCAGCTTAGGTGCCCATAGGACCCAGTACTTC